A single sample is the source of the 5 T cell receptor beta chains below, sequenced in a study of OX40 agonist ivuxolimab in advanced cancers. The library relied on the immunoSEQ multiplex PCR assay. The clones in this table, taken by TCRdb from immuneACCESS, are in-frame only. Not every clone is retained; where verified, under half of the shortfall comes from an unresolved V gene, and the cause of the rest is unknown. For this sample there are 100,000 to 110,000 clones; roughly 90% appear just once. The biggest ten clones account for around 0.16% of the sample. Material: CD4+ or CD8+ T cells sorted from blood, obtained in a trial of the OX40 agonist ivuxolimab. The receptors stem from an adult with an advanced solid tumor such as melanoma, head and neck, liver or kidney cancer.

The chain links TRBV27 to TRBJ2-1, with TRBD2 matching 7 bases. Trimming at V came to 2 bases and at J to 8 bases, leaving 9 bases not matched to a gene. Looked up from germline, CDR1 is MNHEY and CDR2 is SMNVEV (reference sequence). CDR3 size: 15 residues. The CDR3 sequence is CASSLVGGGWHEQFF. The CDR3 nucleotides are TGTGCCAGCAGTTTAGTGGGCGGGGGATGGCATGAGCAGTTCTTC.

The chain has TRBV5-4 and TRBJ2-3; D remains unclear. The CDR3 length is 15 residues. In germline, CDR1 is SGHNT, CDR2 YYREEE (reference sequence). Trimming removed 2 bases at V and 9 bases at J, with 19 bases between. The CDR3 bases are TGTGCCAGCAGCTTAGGATCTCCTCTGGTCGGGACGCAGTATTTT. This translates into CASSLGSPLVGTQYF.

This clone was observed a few times. The rearrangement links TRBV19 to TRBJ1-5; perhaps TRBD1 as D (6 bases). Germline lookup yields CDR1 LNHDA and CDR2 SQIVND (reference sequence). V dropped 7 bases and J dropped 9 bases, with 28 bases sitting between them. This CDR3 is built from 17 residues. The CDR3 DNA follows: TGTGCCAGTAATTATAAGGGGCGCGGGACACCGCTATGGCCCCAGCATTTT. It specifies CASNYKGRGTPLWPQHF.

The rearrangement links TRBV28 to TRBJ1-1; D gene unclear. The CDR3 covers 14 residues. Germline assignment: CDR1 MDHEN and CDR2 SYDVKM. Between the trimmed V and J ends, which lost 7 bases and 7 bases, there was a span of 19 bases. This CDR3 is CASTLGLWADEAFF. CDR3 DNA sequence: TGTGCCAGCACCTTAGGGTTGTGGGCAGATGAAGCTTTCTTT. Variable domain in full (rest from reference TRBV28 and TRBJ1-1): DVKVTQSSRYLVKRTGEKVFLECVQDMDHENMFWYRQDPGLGLRLIYFSYDVKMKEKGDIPEGYSVSREKKERFSLILESASTNQTSMYLCASTLGLWADEAFFGQGTRLTVV.

This chain connects TRBV5-1 to TRBJ1-3; no clear D gene. The CDR3 sequence is 15 residues long. Germline-derived CDR1 and CDR2 are SGHRS and YFSETQ. The V and J ends lost 1 base and 0 bases respectively, with 8 bases between them. CDR3 in DNA: TGCGCCAGCAGCTTGTTGGCCTCCTCTGGAAACACCATATATTTT. This translates into CASSLLASSGNTIYF. Together with reference TRBV5-1 and TRBJ1-3, the CDR3 gives the full variable domain: KAGVTQTPRYLIKTRGQQVTLSCSPISGHRSVSWYQQTPGQGLQFLFEYFSETQRNKGNFPGRFSGRQFSNSRSEMNVSTLELGDSALYLCASSLLASSGNTIYFGEGSWLTVV.